This section outlines one T cell receptor beta chain sequence together with its context. Its antigen remains unidentified. This specimen belongs to a study of identical twins. cDNA molecules carried unique molecular identifiers, and template switching added a universal primer site. TCRdb analysed the 5' RACE reads with MiXCR anew, one entry per CDR3 protein. The data contain fewer than 250,000 distinct CDR3 sequences, around 7.6% of them singletons. General study results and limits: The study found that models underestimated out-of-frame TCR alpha sharing in monozygotic twins. Cord blood beta clonotypes present at high abundance carried fewer insertions; no such pattern appeared in memory repertoires.

This CDR3 has 16 amino acids. Per germline, CDR1 SGHVS and CDR2 FNYEAQ. Trimming removed 6 bases at V and 6 bases at J, with 20 bases between. The sample was also reused in another study, on yellow fever vaccine responses in identical twins.

Material: CD8+ T cells sorted from blood. This receptor was obtained from a woman in her late teens or twenties in good health. V usage is TRBV7-6 and J usage is TRBJ2-2, with D tentatively TRBD1 or TRBD2 (5 bases each). CDR3 residues: CASSYRNRGSSGELFF. The CDR3 DNA sequence: TGTGCCAGCAGTTACAGGAATCGGGGATCGTCCGGGGAGCTGTTTTTT.